A single sample is the source of the 14 T cell receptor beta chains below, sequenced in a study of T cell responses to AZD1222 COVID-19 vaccine. The assay was immunoSEQ multiplex PCR, and TCRdb's table has in-frame clones only and misses some. This sample has over 100,000 clones, with roughly 91% found just once. Source: peripheral blood, taken 28 days after the second AZD1222 dose. Receptors were obtained from an adult who received the AZD1222 COVID-19 vaccine.

The table lists this clone with a count of one. The J gene is TRBJ2-1, the V gene TRBV7-8; tentatively, D is TRBD2 (6 bases). Germline CDR1 and CDR2: SGHVS and FQNEAQ. The ends were cut back, 5 bases at V and 6 bases at J, with 20 bases in the middle. The length of the CDR3 is 16 residues. The CDR3 loop is CASSPAQGLGPNEQFF. DNA for the CDR3: TGTGCCAGCAGCCCCGCCCAGGGACTGGGGCCCAATGAGCAGTTCTTC.

The CDR3, as DNA: TGTGCCAGCAGCTTAGAGGAGGGTGAAGCTTTCTTT. This sequence encodes CASSLEEGEAFF. The V and J genes are TRBV5-4 and TRBJ1-1; D gene ambiguous. V was pared by 2 bases and J by 7 bases, with 9 bases between. This CDR3 has 12 residues. The germline V gene has CDR1 SGHNT and CDR2 YYREEE (reference sequence).

In the case of this clone: Other DNA sequences in this specimen translate into the identical CDR3. The genes are TRBV9 and TRBJ1-2; TRBD1 is a possible D gene (5 bases). The germline CDR1 and CDR2 sequences are SGDLS and YYNGEE. The CDR3 extends over 14 amino acids. V was cut by 0 bases and J by 2 bases, with 8 bases left in between. The CDR3 region has the DNA TGTGCCAGCAGCGTAGCTCAGGGCAACTATGGCTACACCTTC. Amino acids: CASSVAQGNYGYTF.

V gene TRBV14 combines with J gene TRBJ2-3, with TRBD2 matching over 7 bases. Trimming removed 2 bases from V and 0 bases from J; junction bases left unmatched: 5. Germline V gene data show CDR1 as SGHDN and CDR2 as FVKESK. This CDR3 has 16 amino acids. The CDR3 spells CASSQRRGTSTDTQYF. The CDR3 DNA reads as TGTGCCAGCAGCCAACGGCGGGGGACTAGCACAGATACGCAGTATTTT.

This chain links TRBV5-1 with TRBJ2-7; the D gene could be TRBD1 or TRBD2 (5 bases each). There are 15 residues in the CDR3. The V end lost 4 bases, the J end lost 0 bases, and 14 bases lay between the germline ends. Germline lookup yields CDR1 SGHRS and CDR2 YFSETQ. CDR3 nucleotide sequence: TGCGCCAGCAGCCCGGCGGCAGGGACCTCCTACGAGCAGTACTTC. Encoded protein: CASSPAAGTSYEQYF.

This chain connects TRBV7-3 to TRBJ2-3, with 7 positions matching TRBD2. Germline CDR1 and CDR2: SGHTA and FQGTGA. The CDR3 runs to 16 residues. V was pared by 6 bases and J by 2 bases, with 11 bases of the junction left unmatched. CDR3 protein: CASSYSPGLFTDTQYF. CDR3 nucleotides: TGTGCCAGCAGTTACTCACCGGGACTATTCACAGATACGCAGTATTTT.

The chain uses TRBV12-3 or TRBV12-4 and TRBJ1-3, with no clear D. The CDR3 sequence is 11 residues long. Trimming stripped 7 bases from V and 8 bases from J, with 9 bases between. CDR3 region: CASIYEYTIYF. CDR3 DNA: TGTGCCAGCATCTACGAATACACCATATATTTT.

This clone was detected once. V and J are TRBV29-1 and TRBJ2-5, with 11 bases matching TRBD2. V gave up 4 bases and J gave up 5 bases; unmatched junction bases: 3. The CDR3 sequence is 13 residues long. CDR1 is SQVTM, CDR2 ANQGSEA, per germline. CDR3 sequence reads: CSVGVAGGETQYF. In DNA form, the CDR3 reads TGCAGCGTTGGCGTAGCGGGAGGGGAGACCCAGTACTTC.

The V and J genes are TRBV4-1 and TRBJ1-1, with a possible D match to TRBD1 (5 bases). CDR1 and CDR2 (germline): MGHRA, YSYEKL. V lost 1 base and J lost 5, with 23 bases in between. The length of the CDR3 is 18 residues. DNA for the CDR3: TGCGCCAGCAGCCAAGTGGGACTTGTGCGAGGGGATATTACTGAAGCTTTCTTT. Protein sequence: CASSQVGLVRGDITEAFF.

The V and J genes are TRBV18 and TRBJ1-5, with 7 bases lining up with TRBD1. V lost 2 bases to trimming and J lost 5 bases; unmatched junction nucleotides: 6. Germline CDR1 KGHSH, CDR2 LQKENI. The CDR3 covers 15 residues. CDR3 sequence reads: CASSPGPGGYQPQHF. The CDR3 DNA sequence: TGTGCCAGCTCACCAGGGCCAGGGGGTTATCAGCCCCAGCATTTT.

This clone has only a few counts. The V gene is TRBV6-5, the J gene TRBJ2-7, with 8 positions matching TRBD2. The CDR3 sequence is 14 residues long. Germline CDR1 and CDR2: MNHEY and SVGAGI. V trimming: 3 bases; J trimming: 7 bases; junction bases outside the gene matches: 8. In DNA form, the CDR3 reads TGTGCCAGCAGTTATTACGGGAGGGCGAGGGAGCAGTACTTC. It yields the protein CASSYYGRAREQYF.

This clone appeared once. CDR3 DNA: TGTGCCAGTAGTATTAGGACAGGGGGCCGTAACACTGAAGCTTTCTTT. Amino acids: CASSIRTGGRNTEAFF. This chain links TRBV19 with TRBJ1-1; 11 bases match TRBD1. The CDR3 extends over 16 amino acids. CDR1 LNHDA and CDR2 SQIVND come from the germline V gene (reference sequence). The ends lost 3 bases at V and 2 bases at J; junction bases unmatched: 5.

J is TRBJ2-1 and V is TRBV28; D call uncertain. Trimming shortened V by 7 bases and J by 4 bases, and 5 bases separated the two germline ends. This CDR3 spans 11 amino acids. Per the germline V gene, CDR1 is MDHEN and CDR2 is SYDVKM. Here the CDR3 reads CASNTYNEQFF. The CDR3 DNA is TGTGCCAGCAATACATACAATGAGCAGTTCTTC. Looking up the rest from reference TRBV28 and TRBJ2-1 gives the full variable domain: DVKVTQSSRYLVKRTGEKVFLECVQDMDHENMFWYRQDPGLGLRLIYFSYDVKMKEKGDIPEGYSVSREKKERFSLILESASTNQTSMYLCASNTYNEQFFGPGTRLTVL.

This clone was seen only once. J is TRBJ2-3 and V is TRBV5-6; TRBD1 matches at 7 bases. Unmatched junction bases numbered 5, after V lost 4 bases and J lost 6 bases. Germline V gives CDR1 SGHDT, CDR2 YYEEEE. This CDR3 comprises 13 residues. In DNA form, the CDR3 reads TGTGCCAGCAGCGAAGACAGGGCGGATACGCAGTATTTT. Its translation is CASSEDRADTQYF.